This T cell receptor beta chain was profiled in a study of CD8 T cells in Susac syndrome. RNA was extracted with the RNeasy kit, and a quantity of about 0.45 to 1 ug was reverse transcribed using random hexamers. The authors amplified TCR beta CDR3 across 54 Vbeta and 13 Jbeta using immunoSEQ multiplex PCR. TCRdb independently ran MiXCR on the immunoSEQ multiplex PCR reads; one entry per CDR3 protein. The profile covers 150,000 to 200,000 distinct CDR3 sequences, with about 93% appearing a single time and about 0.1% taken by the ten largest. Sequencing of TCR beta was carried out in blood CD8+ and CD4+ T cells. Controls matched for sex and age were healthy donors. The CD8+ and CD4+ T cells were isolated magnetically using a negative isolation approach, whereas the TEMRA cells were enriched by FACS. The source material was CD4+ T cells from PBMCs. The sequence came from a human donor in good health.

CDR3 residues: CASSRDRETDTQYF. Here the CDR3 DNA reads TGCGCCAGCAGTCGGGACAGGGAAACAGATACGCAGTATTTT. This rearrangement joins TRBV5-1 to TRBJ2-3; 9 positions match TRBD1. Unmatched junction bases numbered 4, after V lost 5 bases and J lost 3 bases. CDR1 and CDR2 from the germline V gene are SGHRS and YFSETQ. The length of the CDR3 is 14 residues.